The rows below give T cell receptor beta chains drawn from one sample of a study of CD8 T cells in Susac syndrome. A single record per CDR3 protein comes from TCRdb applying MiXCR to the immunoSEQ multiplex PCR reads. The sample lists about 94,000 distinct CDR3 sequences, roughly 94% seen once, with about 0.28% in the top ten. The source material was CD4+ T cells from PBMCs. The receptors come from a human donor with Susac syndrome. Each CDR3 is given with its conserved first and last residue. A D gene is named only where the DNA matches it firmly. Size tells how often a clone was seen (once, few, many) or the class of an expanded clone, and some rows leave it out.

V,size,J,length,D,CDR3,DNA
TRBV11-2,few,TRBJ2-7,13,NA,CASSRGQTYEQYF,TGTGCCAGCAGCCGTGGACAGACTTACGAGCAGTACTTC
TRBV6-1,NA,TRBJ1-5,14,TRBD1,CASSMGQGAQPQHF,TGTGCCAGCTCGATGGGACAGGGGGCTCAGCCCCAGCATTTT
TRBV14,NA,TRBJ1-1,15,TRBD1,CASSARTGRSTEAFF,TGTGCCAGCAGCGCCCGGACAGGGAGGAGCACTGAAGCTTTCTTT
TRBV25-1,NA,TRBJ2-7,13,NA,CASSGDAAYEQYF,TGTGCCAGCAGTGGGGACGCAGCCTACGAGCAGTACTTC
TRBV5-6,NA,TRBJ1-1,14,TRBD1,CASSYRGGSRGAFF,TGTGCCAGCAGCTACAGGGGGGGATCCCGTGGAGCTTTCTTT
TRBV20-1,once,TRBJ2-5,12,NA,CSATRGKETQYF,TGCAGTGCCACCCGTGGGAAAGAGACCCAGTACTTC
TRBV13,NA,TRBJ2-1,16,TRBD2,CASSLGSGGAFDEQFF,TGTGCCAGCAGCTTAGGTAGCGGGGGGGCCTTCGATGAGCAGTTCTTC
TRBV7-6,NA,TRBJ2-1,13,NA,CASSLGGRNEQFF,TGTGCCAGCAGCTTGGGGGGCCGGAATGAGCAGTTCTTC
TRBV10-3,NA,TRBJ1-2,14,NA,CAIAFHWGTMGYTF,TGTGCCATTGCTTTTCATTGGGGGACAATGGGCTACACCTTC
TRBV20-1,once,TRBJ2-5,14,TRBD2,CSALERGGRETQYF,TGCAGCGCTCTTGAGCGGGGGGGCAGGGAGACCCAGTACTTC
TRBV5-4,NA,TRBJ1-2,14,NA,CASSFQGANYGYTF,TGTGCCAGCAGCTTTCAGGGAGCTAACTATGGCTACACCTTC
TRBV6-5,NA,TRBJ2-1,16,TRBD2,CASSYSSGLPVNEQFF,TGTGCCAGCAGTTACTCGTCGGGACTACCAGTCAATGAGCAGTTCTTC
TRBV20-1,NA,TRBJ2-5,15,NA,CSARDVQGLGETQYF,TGCAGTGCTAGAGATGTGCAGGGACTGGGAGAGACCCAGTACTTC
TRBV21-1,NA,TRBJ1-4,15,NA,CASSTLLSGREKLFF,TGTGCCAGCAGCACCCTCCTCTCCGGACGGGAAAAACTGTTTTTT
TRBV4-3,NA,TRBJ2-2,20,TRBD2,CASSTGLAGADGLYTGELFF,TGCGCCAGCAGCACGGGACTAGCGGGGGCGGATGGTTTGTACACCGGGGAGCTGTTTTTT
TRBV11-2,few,TRBJ1-2,14,TRBD1,CASSSNRGNYGYTF,TGTGCCAGCAGCTCTAACAGGGGTAACTATGGCTACACCTTC
TRBV12-3/TRBV12-4,NA,TRBJ1-2,14,NA,CASSLAAGAYGYTF,TGTGCCAGCAGTTTAGCGGCAGGGGCCTATGGCTACACCTTC
TRBV11-2,NA,TRBJ2-3,16,TRBD1,CASSLAHRGGTDTQYF,TGTGCCAGCAGCTTAGCCCACAGGGGGGGCACAGATACGCAGTATTTT
TRBV3-1,NA,TRBJ1-1,14,NA,CASSQNLRATEAFF,TGTGCCAGCAGCCAGAACCTCAGGGCGACTGAAGCTTTCTTT
TRBV12-5,NA,TRBJ1-1,14,NA,CASGLVQGNTEAFF,TGTGCTAGTGGTTTGGTACAGGGCAACACTGAAGCTTTCTTT
TRBV27,NA,TRBJ2-7,14,TRBD1,CASSPGTGNYEQYF,TGTGCCAGCAGCCCAGGGACAGGGAACTACGAGCAGTACTTC
TRBV9,NA,TRBJ2-6,16,TRBD2,CASSVEAGWGANVLTF,TGTGCCAGCAGCGTAGAAGCGGGATGGGGGGCCAACGTCCTGACTTTC
TRBV29-1,NA,TRBJ2-6,15,NA,CSVLQGGSGANVLTF,TGCAGCGTTTTACAAGGGGGCTCTGGGGCCAACGTCCTGACTTTC
TRBV28,NA,TRBJ2-7,16,NA,CASSFSLIELTYEQYF,TGTGCCAGCAGTTTTTCCCTGATCGAACTAACCTACGAGCAGTACTTC
TRBV3-1,NA,TRBJ1-2,15,TRBD1,CASSNSGTADYGYTF,TGTGCCAGCAGCAACTCCGGGACAGCGGACTATGGCTACACCTTC
TRBV20-1,once,TRBJ1-1,13,NA,CSARDGGDTEAFF,TGCAGTGCTAGAGATGGGGGGGACACTGAAGCTTTCTTT
TRBV2,NA,TRBJ2-3,15,TRBD1,CASRGQAARTDTQYF,TGTGCCAGCAGGGGACAGGCGGCACGTACAGATACGCAGTATTTT
TRBV20-1,NA,TRBJ1-6,13,TRBD1,CSASGTGDSPLHF,TGCAGTGCTAGTGGGACAGGAGATTCACCCCTCCACTTT
TRBV16,NA,TRBJ1-1,15,NA,CASSQFEIRGTEAFF,TGTGCCAGCAGCCAATTCGAGATAAGGGGGACTGAAGCTTTCTTT
TRBV29-1,NA,TRBJ2-3,14,TRBD2,CSVASTSGGDTQYF,TGCAGCGTTGCATCGACTAGCGGGGGGGATACGCAGTATTTT
TRBV4-3,NA,TRBJ1-2,16,NA,CASSQESGETNYGYTF,TGCGCCAGCAGCCAAGAATCGGGAGAAACTAACTATGGCTACACCTTC
TRBV3-1,NA,TRBJ2-3,19,TRBD2,CASSQAGTSGVMGTDTQYF,TGTGCCAGCAGCCAGGCCGGGACTAGCGGGGTCATGGGCACAGATACGCAGTATTTT
TRBV21-1,NA,TRBJ2-5,19,NA,CASSKRGTFGQGATETQYF,NA
TRBV20-1,NA,TRBJ2-2,14,NA,CSAREGHGTGELFF,TGCAGTGCTAGAGAGGGACACGGCACCGGGGAGCTGTTTTTT
TRBV12-3/TRBV12-4,NA,TRBJ2-1,15,NA,CASRPGPSSYNEQFF,TGTGCCAGCAGGCCGGGCCCCAGCTCCTACAATGAGCAGTTCTTC
TRBV29-1,NA,TRBJ2-7,12,NA,CSVGPGSGEQYF,TGCAGCGTTGGCCCAGGGTCCGGGGAGCAGTACTTC
TRBV19,NA,TRBJ2-5,15,TRBD2,CASSSGGGYQETQYF,TGTGCCAGTAGTTCCGGGGGGGGGTACCAAGAGACCCAGTACTTC
TRBV9,NA,TRBJ2-6,20,TRBD1,CASSTLQGAFIRSGANVLTF,TGTGCCAGCAGCACCTTACAGGGGGCTTTTATACGGTCTGGGGCCAACGTCCTGACTTTC
TRBV29-1,NA,TRBJ1-2,14,TRBD1,CSVVETGTGRGYTF,TGCAGCGTTGTTGAAACGGGGACAGGGCGCGGCTACACCTTC
TRBV7-3,NA,TRBJ2-1,16,NA,CASSSTSGTGIYEQFF,TGTGCCAGCAGCTCCACCTCCGGGACCGGGATCTATGAGCAGTTCTTC
TRBV3-1,NA,TRBJ2-1,16,TRBD2,CASSLPLAGGDNEQFF,TGTGCCAGCAGCCTCCCACTAGCGGGGGGGGACAATGAGCAGTTCTTC
TRBV12-3/TRBV12-4,NA,TRBJ2-7,14,TRBD2,CASKPSGGLYEQYF,TGTGCCAGCAAACCTAGCGGGGGCCTCTACGAGCAGTACTTC
TRBV28,NA,TRBJ1-6,14,NA,CASRGGTENSPLHF,TGTGCCAGCAGAGGCGGGACGGAGAATTCACCCCTCCACTTT
TRBV2,NA,TRBJ1-5,14,NA,CASRPQGPNQPQHF,TGTGCCAGCAGGCCCCAGGGGCCGAATCAGCCCCAGCATTTT
TRBV21-1,NA,TRBJ2-5,15,NA,CASSFRDRPQETQYF,TGTGCCAGCAGCTTCCGGGACAGGCCTCAAGAGACCCAGTACTTC
TRBV24-1,NA,TRBJ1-1,15,NA,CATSATADGNTEAFF,TGTGCCACCAGTGCTACCGCCGACGGGAACACTGAAGCTTTCTTT
TRBV3-1,NA,TRBJ2-5,13,NA,CASSQGRSETQYF,TGTGCCAGCAGCCAAGGGCGGTCGGAGACCCAGTACTTC
TRBV30,NA,TRBJ1-5,15,TRBD1,CAYTTGANSNQPQHF,TGTGCCTACACAACAGGGGCTAATAGCAATCAGCCCCAGCATTTT